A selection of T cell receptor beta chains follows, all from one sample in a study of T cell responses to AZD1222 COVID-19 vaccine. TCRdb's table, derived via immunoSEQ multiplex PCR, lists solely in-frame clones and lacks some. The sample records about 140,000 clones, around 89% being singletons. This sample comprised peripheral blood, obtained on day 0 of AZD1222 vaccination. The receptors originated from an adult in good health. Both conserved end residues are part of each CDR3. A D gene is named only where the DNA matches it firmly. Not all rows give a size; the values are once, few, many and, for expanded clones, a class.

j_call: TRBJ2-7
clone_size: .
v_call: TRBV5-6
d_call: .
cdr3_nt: TGTGCCAGCAGCTTGGTTGGGACCTACGAGCAGTACTTC
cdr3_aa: CASSLVGTYEQYF

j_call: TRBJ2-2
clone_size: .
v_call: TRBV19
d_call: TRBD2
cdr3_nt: TGTGCCAGTAGTATACAACCACTAGCGGGCTTACCGGGCGGGGAGCTGTTTTTT
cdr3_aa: CASSIQPLAGLPGGELFF

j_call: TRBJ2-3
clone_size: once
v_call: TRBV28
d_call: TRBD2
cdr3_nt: TGTGCCAGCAGTTTATTGCGGGAGGGGGCAGATACGCAGTATTTT
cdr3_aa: CASSLLREGADTQYF

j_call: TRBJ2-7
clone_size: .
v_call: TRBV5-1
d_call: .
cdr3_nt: TGCGCCAGCAGCTTGGCAGTGACAGGAGTCTCCTACGAGCAGTACTTC
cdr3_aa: CASSLAVTGVSYEQYF

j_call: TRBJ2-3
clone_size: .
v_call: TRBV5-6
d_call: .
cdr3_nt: TGTGCCAGCAGCTTACGGGGGAGGGATACGCAGTATTTT
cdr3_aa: CASSLRGRDTQYF

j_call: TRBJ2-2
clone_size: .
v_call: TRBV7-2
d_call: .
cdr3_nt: TGTGCCAGCAACACGGCCCTATCCCAGCTTCGCACCGGGGAGCTGTTTTTT
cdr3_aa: CASNTALSQLRTGELFF

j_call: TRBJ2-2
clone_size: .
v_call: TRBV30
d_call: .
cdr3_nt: TGTGCCTGGAGTTTTCAAACCAGGACCGGGGAGCTGTTTTTT
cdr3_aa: CAWSFQTRTGELFF

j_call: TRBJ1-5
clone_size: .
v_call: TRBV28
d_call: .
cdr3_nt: TGTGCCAGCAGTCCTACCCCCAATCAGCCCCAGCATTTT
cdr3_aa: CASSPTPNQPQHF

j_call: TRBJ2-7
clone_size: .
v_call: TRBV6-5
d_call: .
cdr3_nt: TGTGCCAGCAGCCTGGACTACTCCTACGAGCAGTACTTC
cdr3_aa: CASSLDYSYEQYF

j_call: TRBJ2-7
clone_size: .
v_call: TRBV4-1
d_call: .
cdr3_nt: TGCGCCAGCAGTCCCACGCTAAGCTCCTACGAGCAGTACTTC
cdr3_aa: CASSPTLSSYEQYF

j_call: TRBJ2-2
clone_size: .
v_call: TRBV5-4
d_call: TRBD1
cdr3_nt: TGTGCCAGCAGCCGTACAGGGGGAAGTACCGGGGAGCTGTTTTTT
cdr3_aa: CASSRTGGSTGELFF

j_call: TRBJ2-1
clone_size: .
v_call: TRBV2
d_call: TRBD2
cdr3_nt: TGTGCCAGCCCGGGACTAGCAGGATACAATGAGCAGTTCTTC
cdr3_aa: CASPGLAGYNEQFF